A single T cell receptor (beta chain) is shown here with its context. Its target is not known. Germline V CDR1 and CDR2: KGHSH, LQKENI. The CDR3 consists of 14 residues. Trimming cost V 4 bases and J 3 bases, with 11 bases left between them. Reverse transcription of roughly 0.5 to 1 ug RNA used random hexamers. TCRdb re-analysed the immunoSEQ multiplex PCR reads in MiXCR, keeping a single row per CDR3 protein. The repertoire holds 160,000 or so distinct CDR3 sequences, with 94% as singletons. TCR beta sequencing covered blood CD8+ and CD4+ T cells. Negative isolation was applied to CD8+ and CD4+ T cells, and FACS enrichment was applied to TEMRA cells. This sample stems from a study of CD8 T cells in Susac syndrome. Study-level information: There were Susac syndrome patients who were therapy-naive at blood draw, others on corticosteroids, and others on intravenous immunoglobulin alone. General study results and limits: Repertoires of Susac syndrome CD4+ T cells lacked clonal expansion.

Sequencing input: CD4+ T cells from PBMCs. The sequence came from a human donor with Susac syndrome. The chain joins TRBV18 to TRBJ2-3; D uncertain. CDR3 sequence: CASSRSLGTDTQYF. Written as DNA, the CDR3 is TGTGCCAGCTCACGGAGTCTAGGAACAGATACGCAGTATTTT.